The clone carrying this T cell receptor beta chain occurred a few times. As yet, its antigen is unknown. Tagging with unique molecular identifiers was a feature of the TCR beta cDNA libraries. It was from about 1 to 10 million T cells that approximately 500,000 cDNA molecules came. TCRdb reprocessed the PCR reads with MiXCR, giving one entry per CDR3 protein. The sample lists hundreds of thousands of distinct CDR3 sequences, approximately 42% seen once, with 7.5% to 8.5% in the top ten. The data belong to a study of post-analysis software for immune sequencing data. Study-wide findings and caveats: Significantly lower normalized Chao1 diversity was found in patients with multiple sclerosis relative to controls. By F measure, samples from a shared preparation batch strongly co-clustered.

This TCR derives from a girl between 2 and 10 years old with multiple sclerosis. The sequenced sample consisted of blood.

The DNA of the CDR3 is TGCAGCGTTGAAGCCTTCTTAGATCCCTATGGCTACACCTTC. It translates to CSVEAFLDPYGYTF. The rearrangement links TRBV29-1 to TRBJ1-2; D call uncertain. This CDR3 region has 14 residues. CDR1 is SQVTM and CDR2 is ANQGSEA in the germline V gene. Trimming shortened V by 1 base and J by 4 bases, and 13 bases separated the two germline ends.